The subject of this entry is one TCR beta chain. Its antigen is still unknown. Trimming removed 5 bases from V and 4 bases from J, with 9 bases in between. The CDR3 spans 13 residues. Per the germline V gene, CDR1 is LNHDA and CDR2 is SQIVND (reference sequence). The record originates from a study of cytomegalovirus exposure and HLA in healthy donors. Study-wide findings and caveats: In an earlier analysis, productive rearrangement rates for most beta V segments clustered near 90% or 30%. Overall, about 160 TCR beta chains were annotated as cytomegalovirus-associated.

PCR involved 60 Vbeta and 13 Jbeta primers. Clones were sequenced by immunoSEQ multiplex PCR, and TCRdb holds only the in-frame ones, with some missing. This sample has roughly 150,000 clones, with about 79% found just once. The chain combines TRBV19 with TRBJ1-5; TRBD1 might be the D (5 bases). The receptor comes from a woman in her thirties in good health and CMV-seronegative. What was sequenced was PBMCs. The CDR3 reads CASSVGLNQPQHF. CDR3 sequence (DNA): TGTGCCAGTAGTGTGGGACTAAATCAGCCCCAGCATTTT.